The entry that follows covers one TCR beta chain sequence. The source of the sample is a study of blood T cell repertoires in COVID-19. Study summary: T cells, B-cell-depleted T cells, or PBMCs supplied cDNA or gDNA.

In the source study's methods: Reference gene primer amplification gave nucleated cell count estimates. TCRdb's copy holds only in-frame clones and misses some; the assay was immunoSEQ multiplex PCR. V, J and clone size are those of that table, while D and trimming were read from the DNA. This sample has fewer than 250,000 clones, with 92% found just once. Germline V gene sequence: CDR1 MNHNS, CDR2 SASEGT. The CDR3 is 15 residues long. V lost 0 bases and J lost 4; bases outside the gene matches: 3. Enrolment of Seattle patients took place during active infection, and they were followed longitudinally.

The chain is built from TRBV6-1 and TRBJ2-1, with 7 bases matching TRBD2. The origin of this receptor is a man in his 60s with COVID-19, enrolled during active disease. Sequencing used peripheral blood. Here the CDR3 DNA reads TGTGCCAGCAGTGAAGCGGGAGGGGAGTACAATGAGCAGTTCTTC. This codes for CASSEAGGEYNEQFF.